The 13 T cell receptor beta chains below were found in one sample sequenced in a study of T cell repertoires in cytomegalovirus infection (dated by TCRdb to the late 2010s). The sample's treatment or condition label, decoded: in vitro stimulation with specific CMV peptide epitopes to enrich CMV-specific T cells. Their target antigens are unknown. The instrument given in TCRdb is Illumina HiSeq 1500. TCRdb handled the public reads itself, with Q25 trimming in fastp and clone calling in MiXCR, and kept productive beta chains. Each entry merges the rows of one CDR3 protein and shows their most common DNA and genes. The sample records about 480,000 distinct CDR3 sequences, around 30% of which are singletons. Together, the top ten hold about 17% of the sample. Sequenced material: cultured PBMCs, taken from culture after CMV antigen stimulation. These receptor sequences come from a human donor in good health (CMV status not recorded). Some clones in this sample may be carry-over from other donors' samples.

With regard to this clonotype: A single base separates this from a much larger clone, so it may be a read error. The chain recombines TRBV7-2 with TRBJ1-1; 10 positions match TRBD1. This CDR3 is built from 14 residues. In germline, CDR1 is SGHTA, CDR2 FQGNSA. CDR3 in amino acids: CASSLGQGFTGAFF. CDR3 DNA: TGTGCCAGCAGCTTGGGACAGGGGTTCACTGGAGCTTTCTTT. The full variable domain, completed using reference TRBV7-2 and TRBJ1-1, is GAGVSQSPSNKVTEKGKDVELRCDPISGHTALYWYRQSLGQGLEFLIYFQGNSAPDKSGLPSDRFSAERTGGSVSTLTIQRTQQEDSAVYLCASSLGQGFTGAFFGQGTRLTVV.

V and J are TRBV19 and TRBJ2-1; D is uncertain. Trimming pared 3 bases from V and 7 bases from J, leaving 19 bases between. Germline CDR1 and CDR2: LNHDA and SQIVND (reference sequence). The CDR3 consists of 16 residues. CDR3 residues: CASSMALGSGQNEQFF. The DNA for the CDR3 is TGTGCCAGTAGTATGGCTCTAGGGTCGGGCCAGAATGAGCAGTTCTTC. The full variable domain, with the rest looked up from reference TRBV19 and TRBJ2-1, is DGGITQSPKYLFRKEGQNVTLSCEQNLNHDAMYWYRQDPGQGLRLIYYSQIVNDFQKGDIAEGYSVSREKKESFPLTVTSAQKNPTAFYLCASSMALGSGQNEQFFGPGTRLTVL.

CDR3 region: CASSLLRGETQYF. The CDR3 nucleotides read TGTGCCAGCAGCTTATTAAGGGGGGAGACCCAGTACTTC. The chain has TRBV7-6 and TRBJ2-5; TRBD1 might be the D (6 bases). Per germline, CDR1 SGHVS and CDR2 FNYEAQ. The V and J ends lost 2 bases and 5 bases respectively, with 9 bases between them. This CDR3 comprises 13 residues.

This clonotype has only a few counts. The V call is TRBV20-1, the J call TRBJ1-2; D perhaps matches TRBD1 (6 bases). The germline V and J ends were trimmed by 0 bases and 5 bases, with 19 bases remaining between them. The germline CDR1 and CDR2 sequences are DFQATT and SNEGSKA (reference sequence). CDR3 length: 16 residues. The CDR3 region is CSARDPTRGGGYGYTF. CDR3 nucleotides: TGCAGTGCTAGAGACCCGACGAGGGGAGGGGGGTATGGCTACACCTTC.

V gene TRBV11-3 combines with J gene TRBJ2-5, with D unresolved. Between the trimmed V and J ends, which lost 5 bases and 5 bases, there was a span of 12 bases. This CDR3 has 13 amino acids. The germline V gene has CDR1 SGHNT and CDR2 YENEEA. DNA for the CDR3: TGTGCCAGCAGCGCGACTGGAGTGGAGACCCAGTACTTC. It translates to CASSATGVETQYF.

J is TRBJ2-1 and V is TRBV7-2, with a possible D match to TRBD2 (7 bases). This CDR3 region has 22 residues. V lost 2 bases and J lost 1, with 30 bases in between. From germline, CDR1 is SGHTA and CDR2 FQGNSA. CDR3 sequence reads: CASSLLDTLGLRWTESYNEQFF. Here the CDR3 DNA reads TGTGCCAGCAGCTTATTGGATACGCTGGGACTAAGATGGACAGAATCCTACAATGAGCAGTTCTTC.

The CDR3 nucleotides read TGCAGTGCTCGGGCCCCAGACACAGATACGCAGTATTTT. This codes for CSARAPDTDTQYF. The gene calls are TRBV20-1 and TRBJ2-3; unclear D gene. Deletions cut 5 bases from V and 2 bases from J, with 11 bases between. The CDR3 spans 13 residues. The germline gives CDR1 DFQATT, CDR2 SNEGSKA (reference sequence).

The gene calls are TRBV4-3 and TRBJ2-4; D remains unclear. The CDR3 runs 19 residues. CDR1 and CDR2 (germline): LGHNA, YSLEER. V lost 0 bases, J lost 0 bases, and 18 bases lay in between. CDR3 sequence (DNA): TGCGCCAGCAGCCAAGAGGTAGACGGAGTCTTTTTAGCCAAAAACATTCAGTACTTC. Its translation is CASSQEVDGVFLAKNIQYF.

CDR3 sequence: CASQWDKDNEQFF. DNA of the CDR3: TGTGCCAGCCAATGGGACAAGGACAATGAGCAGTTCTTC. The rearrangement links TRBV28 to TRBJ2-1; a weak D match, TRBD1 (6 bases). The CDR3 extends over 13 amino acids. Germline assignment: CDR1 MDHEN and CDR2 SYDVKM. Trimming removed 8 bases at V and 5 bases at J, with 13 bases between.

Only a few counts were recorded for this clonotype. This sequence joins TRBV24-1 and TRBJ2-1, with 9 nucleotides matching TRBD1. Germline loops: CDR1 KGHDR, CDR2 SFDVKD. This CDR3 is 16 amino acids long. Trimming at V came to 4 bases and at J to 3 bases, leaving 6 bases not matched to a gene. This CDR3 reads CATSDPDRGFYNEQFF. The CDR3 coding sequence is TGTGCCACCAGTGACCCCGACAGGGGGTTCTACAATGAGCAGTTCTTC.

The V gene is TRBV29-1, the J gene TRBJ1-1; TRBD1 is a possible D gene (6 bases). The germline V gene has CDR1 SQVTM and CDR2 ANQGSEA. The CDR3 consists of 11 residues. The ends were cut back, 4 bases at V and 3 bases at J, with 6 bases in the middle. The CDR3 protein is CSVGGHTEAFF. DNA of the CDR3: TGCAGCGTTGGGGGGCACACTGAAGCTTTCTTT.

The gene calls are TRBV12-3 or TRBV12-4 and TRBJ1-5, with 9 bases aligning to TRBD1. The trim removed 3 bases at V and 9 bases at J, leaving 15 bases unmatched. The CDR3 runs 17 residues. The CDR3, as DNA: TGTGCCAGCAGTTTTGCGAATCCGGGACAGGGTTGGCGGCCCCAGCATTTT. Translation: CASSFANPGQGWRPQHF.

The genes are TRBV7-2 and TRBJ2-7; D gene ambiguous. Germline V gene data show CDR1 as SGHTA and CDR2 as FQGNSA. Deletions cut 5 bases from V and 2 bases from J, with 7 bases between. The CDR3 is 12 residues long. Here the CDR3 reads CASSPRPYEQYF. For the CDR3, the DNA is TGTGCCAGCAGCCCCCGCCCCTACGAGCAGTACTTC.